A single TCR beta chain is shown here with its context. Antigen specificity is unknown. Construction of the TCRbeta library involved unique molecular identifiers. TCRdb analysed the PCR reads with MiXCR anew, one entry per CDR3 protein. In the table there are some 300,000 distinct CDR3 sequences, 10% of which are singletons. The CDR3 spans 17 residues. The V end lost 3 bases, the J end lost 1 base, and 19 bases lay between the germline ends. Germline CDR1 reads SGHTA; CDR2 reads FQGNSA. This entry comes from a study of T-cell reconstitution after alpha-beta-depleted transplantation in children. Findings of the study overall: Newly made T cells mostly supplied T-cell counts and diversity one year after transplant.

The clonotype comes from a boy in the first two years of life with acute myeloid leukemia, due to receive a stem cell transplant. The chain links TRBV7-2 to TRBJ2-7; D is possibly TRBD2 (5 bases). Here the sequenced sample was PBMCs, taken before TCRalphabeta/CD19-depleted stem cell transplant. The CDR3 sequence is CASSLTGRVFMSYEQYF. CDR3 sequence (DNA): TGTGCCAGCAGCTTGACCGGGCGGGTCTTTATGTCCTACGAGCAGTACTTC. Full variable domain (outside the CDR3, taken from reference TRBV7-2 and TRBJ2-7): GAGVSQSPSNKVTEKGKDVELRCDPISGHTALYWYRQSLGQGLEFLIYFQGNSAPDKSGLPSDRFSAERTGGSVSTLTIQRTQQEDSAVYLCASSLTGRVFMSYEQYFGPGTRLTVT.